Here is one TCR beta chain with its context. The CDR3 spans 14 residues. V lost 5 bases to trimming and J lost 5 bases; unmatched junction nucleotides: 8. Germline V gives CDR1 SGHTA, CDR2 FQGNSA. This entry is derived from a study of blood T cell repertoires in COVID-19. Overall study context: Sample material is recorded as cDNA or gDNA derived from T cells, B-cell-depleted T cells, or PBMCs.

Profiling relied on immunoSEQ multiplex PCR, and the TCRdb table lists in-frame clones only, not all of them. This table holds hundreds of thousands of clones, roughly four fifths found once. The sequenced material came from peripheral blood. The J gene is TRBJ2-7, the V gene TRBV7-2, with 8 bases that match TRBD2. The source is an elderly man with acute or convalescent COVID-19. The CDR3 DNA reads as TGTGCCAGCAGCCTTCGGACTAGCCGCGACGAGCAGTACTTC. Translating it yields CASSLRTSRDEQYF.